This TCR beta chain was sequenced in a study of blood T cell repertoires in COVID-19. Whole-study context: PBMCs, B-cell-depleted T cells, or T cells were the source of the cDNA or gDNA that made up the material.

In the authors' workflow: By means of reference gene primer amplification, nucleated cell counts were estimated. Using immunoSEQ multiplex PCR, the repertoire was profiled, and TCRdb retains in-frame clones only, with some absent. For V, J and clone size, that table is used; D and trimming come from the DNA. The data show hundreds of thousands of clones, 85% to 90% seen once. CDR1 is SNHLY, CDR2 FYNNEI, per germline. After removal of 3 bases from V and 5 bases from J, the junction contained 4 bases not matched to a gene. This CDR3 has 15 residues. The origin of this receptor is a middle-aged man who had been exposed to COVID-19. The chain joins TRBV2 to TRBJ1-6, with TRBD1 identical over 7 bases. Material: PBMCs or T cells enriched from blood (not recorded which). DNA for the CDR3: TGTGCCAGCAGTGACTTCGGACAGGATAATTCACCCCTCCACTTT. Translation: CASSDFGQDNSPLHF. Full variable domain (outside the CDR3, taken from reference TRBV2 and TRBJ1-6): EPEVTQTPSHQVTQMGQEVILRCVPISNHLYFYWYRQILGQKVEFLVSFYNNEISEKSEIFDDQFSVERPDGSNFTLKIRSTKLEDSAMYFCASSDFGQDNSPLHFGNGTRLTVT.